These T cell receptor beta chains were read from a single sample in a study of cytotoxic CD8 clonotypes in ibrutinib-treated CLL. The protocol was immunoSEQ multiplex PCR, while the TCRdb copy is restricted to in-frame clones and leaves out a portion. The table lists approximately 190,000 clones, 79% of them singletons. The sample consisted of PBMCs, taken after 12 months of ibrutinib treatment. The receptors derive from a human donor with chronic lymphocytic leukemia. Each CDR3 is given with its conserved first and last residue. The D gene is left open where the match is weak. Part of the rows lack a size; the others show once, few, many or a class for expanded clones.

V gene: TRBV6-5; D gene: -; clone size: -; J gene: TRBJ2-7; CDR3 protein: CASSPQPGSGYEQYF; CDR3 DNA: TGTGCCAGCAGTCCGCAGCCGGGTAGTGGCTACGAGCAGTACTTC
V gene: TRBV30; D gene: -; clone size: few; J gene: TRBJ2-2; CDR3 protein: CAWSPKDASNTGELFF; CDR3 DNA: TGTGCCTGGAGTCCAAAGGACGCTTCGAACACCGGGGAGCTGTTTTTT
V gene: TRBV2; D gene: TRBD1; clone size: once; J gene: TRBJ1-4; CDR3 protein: CASSGQGAVEKLFF; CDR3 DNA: TGTGCCAGCAGCGGACAGGGGGCAGTTGAAAAACTGTTTTTT
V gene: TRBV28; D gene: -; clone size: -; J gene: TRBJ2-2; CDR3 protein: CASCSGEATGELFF; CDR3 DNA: TGTGCCAGCTGCTCAGGGGAGGCCACCGGGGAGCTGTTTTTT
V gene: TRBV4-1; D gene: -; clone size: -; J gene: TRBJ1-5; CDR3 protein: CASSQVAYPSNQPQHF; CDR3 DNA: TGCGCCAGCAGCCAAGTTGCCTACCCCAGCAATCAGCCCCAGCATTTT
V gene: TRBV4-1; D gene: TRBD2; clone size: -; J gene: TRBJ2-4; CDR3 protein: CASSQPISGAAKNIQYF; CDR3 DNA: TGCGCCAGCAGCCAACCCATTAGCGGGGCAGCCAAAAACATTCAGTACTTC
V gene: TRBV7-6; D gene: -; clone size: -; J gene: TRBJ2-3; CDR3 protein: CASSSGGFPDTQYF; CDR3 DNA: TGTGCCAGCAGCTCTGGGGGCTTTCCAGATACGCAGTATTTT
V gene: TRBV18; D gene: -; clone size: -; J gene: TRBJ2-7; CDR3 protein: CASSPVGGRREQYF; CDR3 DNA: TGTGCCAGCTCACCAGTAGGGGGGCGACGCGAGCAGTACTTC
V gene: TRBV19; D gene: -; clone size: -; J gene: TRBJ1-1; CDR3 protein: CASSNEGANTEAFF; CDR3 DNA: TGTGCCAGTAGTAATGAAGGGGCGAACACTGAAGCTTTCTTT
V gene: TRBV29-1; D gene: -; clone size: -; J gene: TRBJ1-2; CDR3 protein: CSVGRASGYGYTF; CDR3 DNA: TGCAGCGTGGGGCGGGCGTCGGGCTATGGCTACACCTTC
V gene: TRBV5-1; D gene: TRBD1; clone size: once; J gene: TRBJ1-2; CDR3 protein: CASSFSPTGINYGYTF; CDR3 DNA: TGCGCCAGCAGCTTCTCCCCGACAGGGATTAACTATGGCTACACCTTC
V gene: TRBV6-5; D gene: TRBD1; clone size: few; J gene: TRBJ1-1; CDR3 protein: CASSYDRAESAFF; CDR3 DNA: TGTGCCAGCAGTTACGACAGGGCAGAGTCGGCTTTCTTT
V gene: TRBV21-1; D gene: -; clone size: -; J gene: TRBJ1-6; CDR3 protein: CASSLRGPGSPLHF; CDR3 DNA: TGTGCCAGCAGCCTACGTGGACCGGGTTCACCCCTCCACTTT
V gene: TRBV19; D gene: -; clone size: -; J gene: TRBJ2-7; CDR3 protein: CASSPEGTLPYYEQYF; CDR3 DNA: TGTGCCAGTAGTCCCGAGGGGACATTACCCTACTACGAGCAGTACTTC
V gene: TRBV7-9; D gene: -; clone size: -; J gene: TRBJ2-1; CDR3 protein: CASSSFSSAGYNEQFF; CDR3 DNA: TGTGCCAGCAGCTCCTTCTCCTCGGCGGGATACAATGAGCAGTTCTTC
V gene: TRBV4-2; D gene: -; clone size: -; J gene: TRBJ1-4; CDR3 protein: CASSQETSEKLFF; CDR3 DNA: TGTGCCAGCAGCCAAGAGACAAGCGAAAAACTGTTTTTT
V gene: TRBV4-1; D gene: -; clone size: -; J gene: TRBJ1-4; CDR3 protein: CASSQSGPLGGEKLFF; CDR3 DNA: TGCGCCAGCAGCCAATCGGGACCCCTGGGGGGTGAAAAACTGTTTTTT
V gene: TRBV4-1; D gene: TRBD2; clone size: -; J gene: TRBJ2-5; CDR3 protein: CASSQWGEVAGGPGETQYF; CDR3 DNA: TGCGCCAGCAGCCAATGGGGGGAGGTAGCGGGAGGGCCTGGAGAGACCCAGTACTTC
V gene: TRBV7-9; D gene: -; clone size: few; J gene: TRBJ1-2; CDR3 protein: CASSLMDSPNYGYTF; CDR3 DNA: TGTGCCAGCAGCTTGATGGACAGCCCTAACTATGGCTACACCTTC
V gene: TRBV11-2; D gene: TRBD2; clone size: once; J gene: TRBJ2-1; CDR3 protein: CASSFWTSGASYNEQFF; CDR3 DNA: TGTGCCAGCAGCTTTTGGACTAGCGGAGCCTCCTACAATGAGCAGTTCTTC
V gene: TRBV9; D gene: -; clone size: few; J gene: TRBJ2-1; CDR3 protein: CASSLSYNEQFF; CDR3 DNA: TGTGCCAGCAGCCTGTCATACAATGAGCAGTTCTTC
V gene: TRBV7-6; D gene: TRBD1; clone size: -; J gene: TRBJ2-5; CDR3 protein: CASSTTPDRGRETQYF; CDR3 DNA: TGTGCCAGCAGCACAACCCCCGACAGGGGGCGAGAGACCCAGTACTTC
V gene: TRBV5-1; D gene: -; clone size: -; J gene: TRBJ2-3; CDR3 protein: CASRWELLDTQYF; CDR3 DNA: TGCGCCAGCAGATGGGAGCTCTTGGATACGCAGTATTTT
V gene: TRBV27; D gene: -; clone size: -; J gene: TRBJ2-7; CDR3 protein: CASSLSFDSAPEQYF; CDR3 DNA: TGTGCCAGCAGTTTATCCTTCGACAGCGCCCCCGAGCAGTACTTC
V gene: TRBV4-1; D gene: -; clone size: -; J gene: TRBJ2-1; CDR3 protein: CASRPGPGEYNEQFF; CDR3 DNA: TGCGCCAGCAGGCCCGGGCCGGGGGAGTACAATGAGCAGTTCTTC
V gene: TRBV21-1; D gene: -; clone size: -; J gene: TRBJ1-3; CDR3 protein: CASSRLLGALGNTIYF; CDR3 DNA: TGTGCCAGCAGCCGCCTTTTGGGGGCTCTTGGAAACACCATATATTTT
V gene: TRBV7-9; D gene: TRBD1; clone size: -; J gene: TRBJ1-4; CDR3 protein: CASRTGGGEKLFF; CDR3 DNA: TGTGCCAGCAGGACAGGGGGAGGTGAAAAACTGTTTTTT
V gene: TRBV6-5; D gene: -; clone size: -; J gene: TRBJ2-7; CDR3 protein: CASSYGARFAEQYF; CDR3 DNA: TGTGCCAGCAGTTACGGGGCACGCTTCGCCGAGCAGTACTTC
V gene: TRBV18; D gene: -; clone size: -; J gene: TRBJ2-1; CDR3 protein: CASSPPIQWGYNEQFF; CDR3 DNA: TGTGCCAGCTCACCACCCATTCAGTGGGGCTACAATGAGCAGTTCTTC
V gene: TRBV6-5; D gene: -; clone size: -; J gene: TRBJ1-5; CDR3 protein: CASRGANQPQHF; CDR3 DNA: TGTGCCAGCAGAGGGGCGAATCAGCCCCAGCATTTT
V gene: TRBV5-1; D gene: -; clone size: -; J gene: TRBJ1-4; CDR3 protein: CASRGDEKLFF; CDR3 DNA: TGCGCCAGTCGGGGGGATGAAAAACTGTTTTTT
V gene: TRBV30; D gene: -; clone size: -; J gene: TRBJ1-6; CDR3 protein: CAWSATQVYSYNSPLHF; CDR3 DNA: TGTGCCTGGAGCGCAACACAGGTCTACTCCTATAATTCACCCCTCCACTTT
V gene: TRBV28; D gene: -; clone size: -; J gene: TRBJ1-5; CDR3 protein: CASNVREYQPQHF; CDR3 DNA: TGTGCCAGCAACGTCAGGGAATATCAGCCCCAGCATTTT
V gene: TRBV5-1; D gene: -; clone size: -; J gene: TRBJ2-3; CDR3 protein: CATTTGSSTDTQYF; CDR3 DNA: TGCGCCACCACAACAGGGTCTAGCACAGATACGCAGTATTTT
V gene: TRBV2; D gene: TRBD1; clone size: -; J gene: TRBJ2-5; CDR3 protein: CASSGDRGFQETQYF; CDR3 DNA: TGTGCCAGCAGTGGTGACAGGGGATTCCAAGAGACCCAGTACTTC
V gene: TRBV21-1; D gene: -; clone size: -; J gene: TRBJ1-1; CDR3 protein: CASSPPRDTEAFF; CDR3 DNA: TGTGCCAGCAGCCCTCCCCGAGACACTGAAGCTTTCTTT
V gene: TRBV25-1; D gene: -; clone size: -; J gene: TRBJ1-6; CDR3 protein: CASTNIRGSSPLHF; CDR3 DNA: TGTGCCAGCACCAATATTCGAGGAAGTTCACCCCTCCACTTT
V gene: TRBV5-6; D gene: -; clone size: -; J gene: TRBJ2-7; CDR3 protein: CASSPGPTSYEQYF; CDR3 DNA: TGTGCCAGCAGCCCTGGACCAACCTCCTACGAGCAGTACTTC
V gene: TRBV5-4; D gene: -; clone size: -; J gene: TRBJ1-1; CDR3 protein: CASSSPLQGRGAFF; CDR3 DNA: TGTGCCAGCAGCTCCCCTTTACAGGGAAGGGGCGCTTTCTTT
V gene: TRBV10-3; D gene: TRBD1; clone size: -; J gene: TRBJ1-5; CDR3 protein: CAISAASGQGTQPQHF; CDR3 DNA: TGTGCCATCAGTGCGGCATCGGGACAGGGGACTCAGCCCCAGCATTTT
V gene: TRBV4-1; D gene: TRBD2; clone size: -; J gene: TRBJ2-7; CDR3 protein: CASSQVLAGFSYEQYF; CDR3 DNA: TGCGCCAGCAGCCAAGTTCTAGCGGGCTTTTCCTACGAGCAGTACTTC
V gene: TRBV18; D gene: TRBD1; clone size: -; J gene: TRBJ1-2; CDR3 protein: CASSSRIGTDYGYTF; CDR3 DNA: TGTGCCAGCTCATCAAGAATAGGGACAGACTATGGCTACACCTTC
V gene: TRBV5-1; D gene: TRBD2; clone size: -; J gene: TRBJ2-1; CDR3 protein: CASSLISGTSGGAMNEQFF; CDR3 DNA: TGCGCCAGCAGCTTGATTTCGGGCACTAGCGGGGGGGCCATGAATGAGCAGTTCTTC
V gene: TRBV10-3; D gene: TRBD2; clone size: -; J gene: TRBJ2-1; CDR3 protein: CAIRKRGWSYNEQFF; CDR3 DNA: TGTGCCATCAGGAAGCGGGGTTGGTCCTACAATGAGCAGTTCTTC
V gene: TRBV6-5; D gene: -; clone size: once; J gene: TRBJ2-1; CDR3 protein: CASSYSNVYNEQFF; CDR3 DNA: TGTGCCAGCAGTTACTCGAACGTCTACAATGAGCAGTTCTTC
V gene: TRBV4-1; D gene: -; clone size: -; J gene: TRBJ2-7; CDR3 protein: CASSQALLRSSYEQYF; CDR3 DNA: TGCGCCAGCAGCCAAGCCCTACTCCGGAGCTCCTACGAGCAGTACTTC
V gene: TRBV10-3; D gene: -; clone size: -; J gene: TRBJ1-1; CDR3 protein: CATWAVGESEAFF; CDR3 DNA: TGTGCCACCTGGGCAGTCGGTGAGTCTGAAGCTTTCTTT
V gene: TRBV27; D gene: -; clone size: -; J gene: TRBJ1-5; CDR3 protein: CASSLGGSNQPQHF; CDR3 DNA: TGTGCCAGCAGTTTGGGTGGTAGCAATCAGCCCCAGCATTTT
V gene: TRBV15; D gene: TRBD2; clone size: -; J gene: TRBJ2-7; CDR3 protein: CATSSGLAGPRGEQYF; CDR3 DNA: TGTGCCACCAGCTCAGGACTAGCGGGACCTCGAGGGGAGCAGTACTTC
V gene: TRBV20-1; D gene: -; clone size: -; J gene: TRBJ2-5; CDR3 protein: CSAEPFGTQYF; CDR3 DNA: TGCAGTGCCGAGCCTTTCGGGACCCAGTACTTC
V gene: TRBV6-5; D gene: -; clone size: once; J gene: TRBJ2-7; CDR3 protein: CASSILFGTPYEQYF; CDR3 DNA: TGTGCCAGCAGTATCCTTTTCGGGACTCCCTACGAGCAGTACTTC
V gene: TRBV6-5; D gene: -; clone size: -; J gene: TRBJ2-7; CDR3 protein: CASSYSRQDNYEQYF; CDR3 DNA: TGTGCCAGCAGTTACTCGAGGCAGGACAACTACGAGCAGTACTTC
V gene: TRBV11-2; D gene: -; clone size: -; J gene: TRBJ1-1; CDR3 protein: CASSSQVNTEAFF; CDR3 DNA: TGTGCCAGCAGCTCGCAAGTGAACACTGAAGCTTTCTTT